Shown below are 17 T cell receptor beta chains from a single sample sequenced in a study of T cells in Graves' hyperthyroidism and ophthalmopathy. TCR beta CDR3 regions were amplified from RNA. With the HTBI primer set, the TCR CDR3 went through a first round of RT-PCR. TCRdb re-derived calls from the multiplex PCR reads in MiXCR, one entry per CDR3 protein. Of around 520,000 distinct CDR3 sequences in the sample, 12% to 15% were seen once. The specimen sequenced was blood. The receptors shown here come from a woman in her forties with Graves' hyperthyroidism.

This clonotype came up many times. The chain combines TRBV25-1 with TRBJ2-2; 7 bases line up with TRBD1. The CDR3 consists of 16 residues. The V and J ends lost 3 bases and 0 bases, in that order; junction bases with no gene match: 4. The germline gives CDR1 MGHDK, CDR2 SYGVNS. The CDR3 sequence: CASSDTGTANTGELFF. In nucleotides, the CDR3 is TGTGCCAGCAGTGATACCGGGACAGCGAACACCGGGGAGCTGTTTTTT.

This clonotype has a count of ten or more. CDR3 nucleotides: TGCAGTGCTCGCTCAATGGCCGGCTCCTACAATGAGCAGTTCTTC. It yields the protein CSARSMAGSYNEQFF. The rearrangement uses TRBV20-1 and TRBJ2-1; no reliable D call. This CDR3 comprises 15 residues. Between the trimmed V and J ends, which lost 5 bases and 0 bases, there was a span of 14 bases. Germline V CDR1 and CDR2: DFQATT, SNEGSKA (reference sequence).

The chain employs TRBV5-1 and TRBJ2-7; possible D gene TRBD1, 6 bases. The V end was cut by 0 bases, the J end by 7 bases, with 11 bases between. The CDR3 has 13 amino acids. Per the germline V gene, CDR1 is SGHRS and CDR2 is YFSETQ. The CDR3 nucleotides read TGCGCCAGCAGCTTGGACAGGGCTCGAGAGCAGTACTTC. Encoded protein: CASSLDRAREQYF. The whole variable domain, filled in from reference TRBV5-1 and TRBJ2-7, reads KAGVTQTPRYLIKTRGQQVTLSCSPISGHRSVSWYQQTPGQGLQFLFEYFSETQRNKGNFPGRFSGRQFSNSRSEMNVSTLELGDSALYLCASSLDRAREQYFGPGTRLTVT.

The chain has TRBV5-8 and TRBJ2-2, with a possible D match to TRBD2 (5 bases). The length of the CDR3 is 13 residues. Between the trimmed V and J ends, which lost 3 bases and 8 bases, there was a span of 11 bases. Germline-derived CDR1 and CDR2 are SGHTS and YDEGEE. CDR3 DNA: TGTGCCAGCAGCTCACCACTAGGGGGGGAGCTGTTTTTT. It specifies CASSSPLGGELFF.

Notes on this clonotype: Being one base from a much bigger clone, this may be a read error. The chain joins TRBV28 to TRBJ1-4; 7 bases align to TRBD1. The CDR3 contains 15 residues. Germline CDR1 and CDR2: MDHEN and SYDVKM. After removal of 7 bases from V and 8 bases from J, the junction contained 13 bases not matched to a gene. CDR3 bases: TGTGCCAGCAAGGGACAGAACCTTCGAAGAGAAAAACTGTTTTTT. Encoded protein: CASKGQNLRREKLFF.

With regard to this clonotype: This clone may be a read error of a much larger clone one base away. The gene calls are TRBV5-6 and TRBJ2-1, with 8 bases aligning to TRBD1. The CDR3 extends over 15 amino acids. Trimming took 4 bases from V and 4 from J; bases not matched to a gene: 7. CDR1 and CDR2 from the germline V gene are SGHDT and YYEEEE. CDR3 protein: CASSDRQGLYNEQFF. Written as DNA, the CDR3 is TGTGCCAGCAGCGACAGACAGGGGTTGTACAATGAGCAGTTCTTC.

This clonotype was seen repeatedly, ten times or more. V gene TRBV27 combines with J gene TRBJ2-1; 8 bases fit TRBD2. This CDR3 spans 14 amino acids. The germline gives CDR1 MNHEY, CDR2 SMNVEV (reference sequence). The J segment lost 7 bases and the V segment lost 4 bases, leaving 6 bases of the junction unmatched. The CDR3 sequence is CASSSREGRNEQFF. The CDR3 DNA sequence: TGTGCCAGCAGTTCTCGGGAGGGGCGAAATGAGCAGTTCTTC.

The rearrangement uses TRBV6-1 and TRBJ2-2, with 12 bases matching TRBD2. The CDR3 has 17 amino acids. With V trimmed by 7 bases and J by 3 bases, 9 bases remained unmatched. Germline assignment: CDR1 MNHNS and CDR2 SASEGT. The CDR3 is CASKSSTSGGYTGELFF. DNA of the CDR3: TGTGCCAGCAAGTCCTCGACTAGCGGGGGTTACACCGGGGAGCTGTTTTTT.

Many counts were recorded for this clonotype. The rearrangement uses TRBV28 and TRBJ1-2, with a tentative D call TRBD1 (5 bases). The CDR3 contains 13 residues. Trimming cost V 5 bases and J 4 bases, with 11 bases left between them. The V gene's germline CDR1 is MDHEN and CDR2 SYDVKM. The CDR3 reads CASSLTGIYGYTF. In nucleotides, the CDR3 is TGTGCCAGCAGTCTCACAGGAATCTATGGCTACACCTTC.

This clonotype was counted ten times or more. The chain links TRBV28 to TRBJ1-1; maybe TRBD1 (6 bases). The germline V and J ends were trimmed by 5 bases and 3 bases, with 16 bases remaining between them. The CDR3 covers 15 residues. Germline V lookup: CDR1 MDHEN, CDR2 SYDVKM. This CDR3 reads CASSAGDPSDTEAFF. The CDR3 DNA follows: TGTGCCAGCAGTGCAGGGGACCCATCGGACACTGAAGCTTTCTTT.

The V call is TRBV30, the J call TRBJ1-4; 7 bases align to TRBD1. After removal of 1 base from V and 10 bases from J, the junction contained 15 bases not matched to a gene. This CDR3 region has 16 residues. Germline CDR1 GTSNPN, CDR2 SVGIG (reference sequence). DNA of the CDR3: TGTGCCTGGAGTGCGGAGGGACAGCTCTTATTTGGAAAACTGTTTTTT. Translated, it gives CAWSAEGQLLFGKLFF.

CDR3 DNA sequence: TGCGCCAGCAGCCAAGATAATCCCGGTTCACCCCTCCACTTT. Protein: CASSQDNPGSPLHF. The chain links TRBV4-1 to TRBJ1-6, with D unclear. Germline assignment: CDR1 MGHRA and CDR2 YSYEKL. This CDR3 contains 14 residues. V lost 0 bases to trimming and J lost 9 bases, with 9 bases between them.

The J gene is TRBJ1-5, the V gene TRBV28; D is ambiguous. V lost 6 bases and J 2 bases, leaving 8 bases between the germline ends. Per the germline V gene, CDR1 is MDHEN and CDR2 is SYDVKM. The CDR3 runs to 13 residues. In DNA, the CDR3 is TGTGCCAGCAGCCCTCACGGCAATCAGCCCCAGCATTTT. It encodes CASSPHGNQPQHF.

This clonotype was detected ten times or more. The chain joins TRBV12-3 or TRBV12-4 to TRBJ2-7, with 9 bases fitting TRBD1. J lost 1 base, V lost 8 bases, and 6 bases had no gene match. There are 14 residues in the CDR3. The CDR3 sequence: CASGPGQGSYEQYF. CDR3 bases: TGTGCCAGCGGCCCGGGACAGGGTTCCTACGAGCAGTACTTC.

This chain joins TRBV20-1 and TRBJ2-5; no firm D call. The CDR3 length is 14 residues. The germline V and J ends were trimmed by 0 bases and 4 bases, with 12 bases remaining between them. CDR1 DFQATT and CDR2 SNEGSKA come from the germline V gene (reference sequence). CDR3: CSARDPRQPETQYF. The DNA for the CDR3 is TGCAGTGCTAGAGATCCCAGGCAACCAGAGACCCAGTACTTC.

Only a few counts were recorded for this clonotype. At one boundary the junction diverges from the germline segment, which might be a read error. This rearrangement joins TRBV6-1 to TRBJ2-3; 9 bases agree with TRBD2. The CDR3 length is 15 residues. Germline CDR1 MNHNS, CDR2 SASEGT. CDR3 sequence reads: CASGDSGSAAGTQYF. As DNA, the CDR3 is TGTGCCAGCGGTGATAGCGGGAGTGCGGCAGGTACGCAGTATTTT.

This clonotype showed up many times. The chain joins TRBV7-2 to TRBJ2-7, with D possibly being TRBD1 (6 bases). The CDR3 spans 15 residues. V dropped 6 bases and J dropped 7 bases, with 22 bases sitting between them. In germline, CDR1 is SGHTA, CDR2 FQGNSA. CDR3 protein: CASSPWTGLRGEQYF. CDR3 nucleotides: TGTGCCAGCAGTCCCTGGACTGGCCTAAGGGGGGAGCAGTACTTC.